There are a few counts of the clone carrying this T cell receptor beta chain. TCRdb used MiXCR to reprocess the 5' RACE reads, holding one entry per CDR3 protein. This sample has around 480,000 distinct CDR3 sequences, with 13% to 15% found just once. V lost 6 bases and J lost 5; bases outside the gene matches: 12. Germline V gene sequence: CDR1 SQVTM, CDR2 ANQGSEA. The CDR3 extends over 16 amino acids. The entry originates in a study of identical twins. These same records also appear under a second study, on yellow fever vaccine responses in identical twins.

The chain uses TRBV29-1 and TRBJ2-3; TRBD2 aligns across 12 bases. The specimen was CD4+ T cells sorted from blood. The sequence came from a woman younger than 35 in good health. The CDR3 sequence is CSVETRLTSGRDTQYF. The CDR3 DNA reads TGCAGCGTCGAGACTCGCCTGACTAGCGGGAGAGATACGCAGTATTTT.